This passage covers 17 T cell receptor beta chains from one sample sequenced in a study of blood T cell repertoires in COVID-19 (dated by TCRdb to 2018 to 2021). Libraries were prepared through the immunoSEQ multiplex PCR assay. TCRdb retrieved this table from immuneACCESS and kept in-frame rearrangements only. Not all clones are present; in checked studies, unresolved V genes account for under half, and no reason is known for the remainder. This sample is represented by hundreds of thousands of clones; about 86% of them were singletons. The leading ten clones occupy under 8.5% of the sample. Source material: peripheral blood. The receptors shown here come from a woman aged 55 to 70 with COVID-19, enrolled during active disease.

The chain couples TRBV19 to TRBJ1-2; D call uncertain. Trimming stripped 8 bases from V and 4 bases from J, with 11 bases between. The CDR3 runs 12 residues. CDR1 and CDR2 from the germline V gene are LNHDA and SQIVND (reference sequence). CDR3 coding DNA: TGTGCCAGTTCAAGAGGGATCTATGGCTACACCTTC. Translation gives CASSRGIYGYTF.

The J gene is TRBJ2-2, the V gene TRBV19, with D tentatively TRBD1 (6 bases). The CDR3 contains 16 residues. Germline lookup yields CDR1 LNHDA and CDR2 SQIVND (reference sequence). Trimming pared 4 bases from V and 0 bases from J, leaving 12 bases between. This CDR3 is CASSKSGAANTGELFF. CDR3 DNA sequence: TGTGCCAGTAGTAAATCAGGGGCGGCGAACACCGGGGAGCTGTTTTTT.

The chain recombines TRBV6-5 with TRBJ1-2, with TRBD1 matching over 7 bases. V lost 6 bases, J lost 4 bases, and 11 bases stayed unmatched. This CDR3 region has 15 residues. Germline V gene data show CDR1 as MNHEY and CDR2 as SVGAGI. The CDR3 DNA is TGTGCCAGCAGCTTCGGACAGGCTTACGGCTATGGCTACACCTTC. Translated, it gives CASSFGQAYGYGYTF.

The chain combines TRBV6-6 with TRBJ1-5; TRBD1 agrees at 9 bases. CDR3 length equals 16 residues. Germline values: CDR1 MNHNY, CDR2 SVGAGI (reference sequence). The V and J ends lost 9 bases and 4 bases, in that order; junction bases with no gene match: 13. The CDR3 loop reads CASTGTGLGGNQPQHF. CDR3 nucleotides: TGTGCCAGTACCGGGACAGGGCTGGGCGGGAATCAGCCCCAGCATTTT.

The rearrangement uses TRBV2 and TRBJ2-7; D possibly corresponds to TRBD2 (5 bases). The V gene lost 2 bases and the J gene lost 1 base, with 12 bases spanning the gap. The CDR3 runs 15 residues. Germline-derived CDR1 and CDR2 are SNHLY and FYNNEI. DNA of the CDR3: TGTGCCAGCAGTGAAACCGGGCAGCGGTCCTACGAGCAGTACTTC. Its protein product is CASSETGQRSYEQYF.

This clone was seen a single time. V is TRBV29-1 and J is TRBJ1-3; D remains unclear. CDR3 length: 10 residues. CDR1 is SQVTM and CDR2 is ANQGSEA in the germline V gene. Trimming cost V 3 bases and J 8 bases, with 5 bases left between them. The CDR3 loop is CSVEVDTIYF. CDR3 coding DNA: TGCAGCGTTGAGGTAGACACCATATATTTT.

The chain recombines TRBV5-6 with TRBJ1-5, with TRBD1 matching 7 bases. V lost 3 bases and J lost 3; bases outside the gene matches: 9. Germline CDR1 is SGHDT and CDR2 is YYEEEE. The CDR3 has 16 amino acids. CDR3 loop: CASSSRQGRINQPQHF. The CDR3, as DNA: TGTGCCAGCAGCTCCCGACAGGGTAGGATCAATCAGCCCCAGCATTTT. Filled out from reference TRBV5-6 and TRBJ1-5, the complete variable domain reads DAGVTQSPTHLIKTRGQQVTLRCSPKSGHDTVSWYQQALGQGPQFIFQYYEEEERQRGNFPDRFSGHQFPNYSSELNVNALLLGDSALYLCASSSRQGRINQPQHFGDGTRLSIL.

For this clone: No DNA is shown, since the ends of the CDR3 on it are uncertain; the CDR3 is the one TCRdb lists. The chain links TRBV19 to TRBJ2-7; the tabulated D call, TRBD1, remains unverified against the DNA. Counting both end residues, the CDR3 totals 16 amino acids. CDR1 LNHDA and CDR2 SQIVND come from the germline V gene (reference sequence). The CDR3 region is CASTSGHSNRDHEQYF.

This chain links TRBV5-6 with TRBJ1-2; 9 positions match TRBD1. After removal of 4 bases from V and 7 bases from J, the junction contained 11 bases not matched to a gene. Germline CDR1 SGHDT, CDR2 YYEEEE. This CDR3 spans 15 amino acids. The CDR3 region has the DNA TGTGCCAGCAGCCAAGCCGGGACAGGGCGAAGTGGCTACACCTTC. This codes for CASSQAGTGRSGYTF.

The count of this clone is one. The gene calls are TRBV5-4 and TRBJ2-2; 7 bases fit TRBD1. The CDR3 is 15 residues long. Germline CDR1 SGHNT, CDR2 YYREEE (reference sequence). V dropped 4 bases and J dropped 5; count of bases not matched to a gene: 8. CDR3 sequence (DNA): TGTGCCAGCAGCCCTCGACAGGGACCGACCGGGGAGCTGTTTTTT. Its protein is CASSPRQGPTGELFF. Filled out from reference TRBV5-4 and TRBJ2-2, the complete variable domain reads ETGVTQSPTHLIKTRGQQVTLRCSSQSGHNTVSWYQQALGQGPQFIFQYYREEENGRGNFPPRFSGLQFPNYSSELNVNALELDDSALYLCASSPRQGPTGELFFGEGSRLTVL.

In DNA, the CDR3 is TGTGCCAGCAGTCAGGGGGATAGCAATCAGCCCCAGCATTTT. The encoded protein is CASSQGDSNQPQHF. The rearrangement links TRBV2 to TRBJ1-5; 7 bases are a match to TRBD1. Germline V gives CDR1 SNHLY, CDR2 FYNNEI. This CDR3 region has 14 residues. J was trimmed by 0 bases and V by 5 bases; bases with no gene match: 1. The full variable domain, completed using reference TRBV2 and TRBJ1-5, is EPEVTQTPSHQVTQMGQEVILRCVPISNHLYFYWYRQILGQKVEFLVSFYNNEISEKSEIFDDQFSVERPDGSNFTLKIRSTKLEDSAMYFCASSQGDSNQPQHFGDGTRLSIL.

J is TRBJ2-5 and V is TRBV4-1, with D possibly TRBD2 on 6 matching bases. The germline gives CDR1 MGHRA, CDR2 YSYEKL. This CDR3 has 13 amino acids. Between the trimmed V and J ends, which lost 4 bases and 2 bases, there was a span of 8 bases. The CDR3 DNA reads TGCGCCAGCAGCCGACTAGTACAAGAGACCCAGTACTTC. Translation: CASSRLVQETQYF.

V is TRBV9 and J is TRBJ2-7; tentative D call: TRBD1 (6 bases). V lost 3 bases to trimming and J lost 3 bases, with 13 bases between them. This CDR3 is built from 14 residues. In germline, CDR1 is SGDLS, CDR2 YYNGEE. The CDR3 nucleotides read TGTGCCAGCAGCGCCCCGGGACACCTCTACGAGCAGTACTTC. Its translation is CASSAPGHLYEQYF.

This rearrangement joins TRBV25-1 to TRBJ1-2, with a weak D call TRBD1 (5 bases). The V gene lost 6 bases and the J gene lost 5 bases, with 16 bases spanning the gap. This CDR3 has 14 amino acids. Per the germline V gene, CDR1 is MGHDK and CDR2 is SYGVNS. Here the CDR3 reads CASSETGHYYGYTF. CDR3 DNA sequence: TGTGCCAGCAGCGAAACAGGACATTATTATGGCTACACCTTC.

The chain recombines TRBV3-1 (or the pseudogene TRBV3-2) with TRBJ2-3; 12 bases are shared with TRBD2. The CDR3 is 15 residues long. Germline loops: CDR1 LGHDT, CDR2 YNNKEL (reference sequence). Germline trimming cut 4 bases from V and 7 bases from J; bases unmatched to any gene: 6. In DNA form, the CDR3 reads TGTGCCAGCAGCCCGACTAGCGGGGGAGGGAATACGCAGTATTTT. Its protein is CASSPTSGGGNTQYF.

The chain links TRBV9 to TRBJ1-1; D not certain. Trimming stripped 0 bases from V and 4 bases from J, with 7 bases between. This CDR3 spans 13 amino acids. Germline V lookup: CDR1 SGDLS, CDR2 YYNGEE. CDR3 residues: CASSVGGATEAFF. For the CDR3, the DNA is TGTGCCAGCAGCGTAGGAGGTGCCACTGAAGCTTTCTTT.

The V and J genes are TRBV2 and TRBJ2-1; possibly TRBD1 for D (5 bases). Per the germline V gene, CDR1 is SNHLY and CDR2 is FYNNEI. Trimming stripped 6 bases from V and 10 bases from J, with 28 bases between. CDR3 length equals 17 residues. The CDR3 loop is CASRMGPYNILRNEQFF. The CDR3 DNA follows: TGTGCCAGCAGGATGGGGCCCTACAACATCCTGAGGAACGAGCAGTTCTTC.